Detailed here is one T cell receptor (beta chain). Its specificity is not known. The record originates from a study of CD8 T cells in Susac syndrome. From blood CD8+ and CD4+ T cells, TCR beta sequences were generated. Multiple sclerosis controls were treatment-naive patients with stable or active relapsing-remitting disease. FACS was used to enrich TEMRA cells, whereas the CD8+ and CD4+ T cells were obtained by negative isolation. The RNA, about 0.5 to 1 ug, was put through reverse transcription using random hexamers. TCRdb recomputed calls from the immunoSEQ multiplex PCR reads with MiXCR, one row per CDR3 protein. The data hold 350,000 to 550,000 distinct CDR3 sequences, with more than 70% observed a single time. Study results and caveats: By the study's own acknowledgment, its TCR sequencing and HLA analysis included relatively few individuals.

The sequence was collected from a human donor with multiple sclerosis. The sample consisted of CD8+ T cells from PBMCs.

The CDR3: CAWSQGLNTEAFF. The CDR3 DNA sequence: TGTGCCTGGAGTCAGGGGCTTAACACTGAAGCTTTCTTT. V gene TRBV30 combines with J gene TRBJ1-1; D is perhaps TRBD1 (6 bases). Germline lookup yields CDR1 GTSNPN and CDR2 SVGIG (reference sequence). The CDR3 length is 13 residues. The germline V and J ends were trimmed by 2 bases and 2 bases, with 9 bases remaining between them.